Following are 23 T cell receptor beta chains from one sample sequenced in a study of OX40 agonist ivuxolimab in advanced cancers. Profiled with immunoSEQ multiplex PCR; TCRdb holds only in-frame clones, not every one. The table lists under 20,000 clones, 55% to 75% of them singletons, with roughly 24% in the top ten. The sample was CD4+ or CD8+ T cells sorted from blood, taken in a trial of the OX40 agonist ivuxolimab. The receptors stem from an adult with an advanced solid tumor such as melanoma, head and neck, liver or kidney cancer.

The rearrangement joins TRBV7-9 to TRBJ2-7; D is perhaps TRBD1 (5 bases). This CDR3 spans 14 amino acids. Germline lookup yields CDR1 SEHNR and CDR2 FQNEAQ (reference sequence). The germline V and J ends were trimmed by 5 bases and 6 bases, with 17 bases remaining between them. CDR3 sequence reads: CASSLAPGASEQYF. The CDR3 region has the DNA TGTGCCAGCAGCCTGGCCCCTGGGGCCTCCGAGCAGTACTTC.

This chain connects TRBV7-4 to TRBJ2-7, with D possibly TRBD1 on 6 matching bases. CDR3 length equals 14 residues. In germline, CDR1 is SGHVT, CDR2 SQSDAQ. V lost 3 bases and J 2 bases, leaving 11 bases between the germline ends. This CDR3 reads CASSFYRATYEQYF. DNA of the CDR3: TGTGCCAGCAGCTTTTACAGGGCCACCTACGAGCAGTACTTC.

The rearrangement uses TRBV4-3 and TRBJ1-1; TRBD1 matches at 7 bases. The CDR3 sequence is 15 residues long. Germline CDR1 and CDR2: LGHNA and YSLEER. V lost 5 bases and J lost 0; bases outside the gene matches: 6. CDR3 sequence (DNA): TGCGCCAGCAGCGCCCACAGGGGCATGAACACTGAAGCTTTCTTT. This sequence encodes CASSAHRGMNTEAFF.

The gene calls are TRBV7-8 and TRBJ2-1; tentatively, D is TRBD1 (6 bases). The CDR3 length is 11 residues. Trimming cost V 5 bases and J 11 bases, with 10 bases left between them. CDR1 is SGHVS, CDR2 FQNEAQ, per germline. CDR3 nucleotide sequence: TGTGCCAGCAGCACTGACAGGAAGCAGTTCTTC. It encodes CASSTDRKQFF.

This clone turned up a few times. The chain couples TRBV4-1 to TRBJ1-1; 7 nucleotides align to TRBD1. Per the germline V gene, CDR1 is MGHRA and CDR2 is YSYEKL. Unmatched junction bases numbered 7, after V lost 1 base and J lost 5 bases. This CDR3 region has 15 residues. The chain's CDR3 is CASSQVDRAETEAFF. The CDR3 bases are TGCGCCAGCAGCCAAGTCGACAGGGCGGAAACTGAAGCTTTCTTT.

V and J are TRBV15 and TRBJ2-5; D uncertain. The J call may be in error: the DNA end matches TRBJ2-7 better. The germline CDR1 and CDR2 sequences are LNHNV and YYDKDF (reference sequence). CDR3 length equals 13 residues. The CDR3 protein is CATSRYAGYEQYF. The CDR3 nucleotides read TGTGCCACCAGCAGATATGCCGGCTACGAGCAGTACTTC.

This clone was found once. This chain's CDR3 is CASSSIGRGNTIYF. As DNA, the CDR3 is TGTGCCAGCAGCTCCATTGGGCGGGGAAACACCATATATTTT. The chain links TRBV7-9 to TRBJ1-3; no clear D gene. Germline V lookup: CDR1 SEHNR, CDR2 FQNEAQ (reference sequence). V lost 4 bases, J lost 4 bases, and 11 bases lay in between. The CDR3 sequence is 14 residues long. The full variable domain, with the rest looked up from reference TRBV7-9 and TRBJ1-3, is DTGVSQNPRHKITKRGQNVTFRCDPISEHNRLYWYRQTLGQGPEFLTYFQNEAQLEKSRLLSDRFSAERPKGSFSTLEIQRTEQGDSAMYLCASSSIGRGNTIYFGEGSWLTVV.

DNA of the CDR3: TGTGCCAGCAGCTTAATTGGACATTCCTACGAGCAGTACTTC. As protein: CASSLIGHSYEQYF. The chain has TRBV11-1 and TRBJ2-7; maybe TRBD1 (5 bases). The CDR3 length is 14 residues. From germline, CDR1 is SGHAT and CDR2 FQDESV (reference sequence). V gave up 2 bases and J gave up 1 base, with 9 bases separating them. The entire variable domain, with the rest obtained from reference TRBV11-1 and TRBJ2-7, is as follows: EAEVAQSPRYKITEKSQAVAFWCDPISGHATLYWYRQILGQGPELLVQFQDESVVDDSQLPKDRFSAERLKGVDSTLKIQPAELGDSAMYLCASSLIGHSYEQYFGPGTRLTVT.

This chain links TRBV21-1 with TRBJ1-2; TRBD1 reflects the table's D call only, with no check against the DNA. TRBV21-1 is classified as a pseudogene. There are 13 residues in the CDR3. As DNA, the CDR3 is TGTGCCAGCCCAAGGTCAGGGGCCTATGGCTACACCTTC. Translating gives CASPRSGAYGYTF.

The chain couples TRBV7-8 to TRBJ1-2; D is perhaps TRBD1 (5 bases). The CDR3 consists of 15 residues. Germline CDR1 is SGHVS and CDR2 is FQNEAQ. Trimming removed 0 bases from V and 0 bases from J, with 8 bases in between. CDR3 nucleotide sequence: TGTGCCAGCAGCTTAGCCCAGGGTGCTAACTATGGCTACACCTTC. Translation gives CASSLAQGANYGYTF.

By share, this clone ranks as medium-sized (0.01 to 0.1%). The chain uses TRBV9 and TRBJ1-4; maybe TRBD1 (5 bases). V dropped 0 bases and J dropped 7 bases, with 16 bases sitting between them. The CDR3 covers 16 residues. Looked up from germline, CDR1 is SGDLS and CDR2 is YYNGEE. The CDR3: CASSVGEGDGGEKLFF. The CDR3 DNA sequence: TGTGCCAGCAGCGTAGGAGAGGGTGATGGGGGTGAAAAACTGTTTTTT.

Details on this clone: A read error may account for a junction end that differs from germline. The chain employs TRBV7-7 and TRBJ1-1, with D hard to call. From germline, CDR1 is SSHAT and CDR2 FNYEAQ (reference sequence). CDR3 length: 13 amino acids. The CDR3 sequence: CASSLSMNTEAFF. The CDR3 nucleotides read TGTGCTAGCAGCTTAAGTATGAACACTGAAGCTTTCTTT. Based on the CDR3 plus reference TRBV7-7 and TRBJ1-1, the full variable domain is GAGVSQSPRYKVTKRGQDVTLRCDPISSHATLYWYQQALGQGPEFLTYFNYEAQPDKSGLPSDRFSAERPEGSISTLTIQRTEQRDSAMYRCASSLSMNTEAFFGQGTRLTVV.

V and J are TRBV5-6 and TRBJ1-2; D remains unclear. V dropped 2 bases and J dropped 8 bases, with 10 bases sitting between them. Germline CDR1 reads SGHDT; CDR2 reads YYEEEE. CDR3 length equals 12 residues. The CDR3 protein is CASSLTQQGYTF. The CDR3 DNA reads TGTGCCAGCAGCTTAACCCAACAGGGCTACACCTTC.

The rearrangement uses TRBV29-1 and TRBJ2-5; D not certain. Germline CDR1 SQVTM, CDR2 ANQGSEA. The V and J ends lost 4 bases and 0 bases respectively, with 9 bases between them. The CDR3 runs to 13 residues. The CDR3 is CSVGFQNQETQYF. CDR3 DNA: TGCAGCGTTGGTTTCCAAAACCAAGAGACCCAGTACTTC.

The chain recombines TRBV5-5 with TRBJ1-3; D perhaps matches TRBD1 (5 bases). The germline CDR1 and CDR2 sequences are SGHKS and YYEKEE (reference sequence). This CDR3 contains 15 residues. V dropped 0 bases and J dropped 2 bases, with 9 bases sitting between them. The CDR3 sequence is CASSLDRTTGNTIYF. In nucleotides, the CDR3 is TGTGCCAGCAGCTTGGACAGGACAACTGGAAACACCATATATTTT.

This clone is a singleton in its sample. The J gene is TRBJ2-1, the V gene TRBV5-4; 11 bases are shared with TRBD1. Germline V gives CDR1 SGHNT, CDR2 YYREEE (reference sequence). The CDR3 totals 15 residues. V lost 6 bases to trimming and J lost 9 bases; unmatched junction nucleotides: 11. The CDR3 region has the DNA TGTGCCAGCACCAAACCTGGACAGGGGGCGGGTGAGCAGTTCTTC. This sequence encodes CASTKPGQGAGEQFF.

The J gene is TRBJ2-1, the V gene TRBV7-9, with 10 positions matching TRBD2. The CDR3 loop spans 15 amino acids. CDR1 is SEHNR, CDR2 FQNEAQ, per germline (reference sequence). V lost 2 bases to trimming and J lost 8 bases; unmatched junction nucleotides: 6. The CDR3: CASSLRTSGNDEQFF. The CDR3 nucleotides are TGTGCCAGCAGCTTAAGAACTAGCGGGAACGATGAGCAGTTCTTC. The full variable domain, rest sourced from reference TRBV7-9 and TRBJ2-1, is DTGVSQNPRHKITKRGQNVTFRCDPISEHNRLYWYRQTLGQGPEFLTYFQNEAQLEKSRLLSDRFSAERPKGSFSTLEIQRTEQGDSAMYLCASSLRTSGNDEQFFGPGTRLTVL.

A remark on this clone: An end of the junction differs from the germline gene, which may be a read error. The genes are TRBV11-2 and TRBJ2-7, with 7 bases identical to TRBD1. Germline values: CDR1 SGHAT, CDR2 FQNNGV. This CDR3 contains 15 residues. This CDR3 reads CASTENLGGSDEQYF. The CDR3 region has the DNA TGTGCCAGCACCGAGAATCTAGGGGGCTCCGACGAGCAGTACTTC. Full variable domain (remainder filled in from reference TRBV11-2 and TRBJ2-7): EAGVAQSPRYKIIEKRQSVAFWCNPISGHATLYWYQQILGQGPKLLIQFQNNGVVDDSQLPKDRFSAERLKGVDSTLKIQPAKLEDSAVYLCASTENLGGSDEQYFGPGTRLTVT.

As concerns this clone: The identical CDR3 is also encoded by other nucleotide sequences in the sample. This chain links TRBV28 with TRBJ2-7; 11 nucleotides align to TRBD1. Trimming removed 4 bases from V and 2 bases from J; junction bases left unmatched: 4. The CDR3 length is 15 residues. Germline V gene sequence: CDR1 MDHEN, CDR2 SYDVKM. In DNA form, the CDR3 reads TGTGCCAGCAGTTCGGGACAGGGGGTAACCTACGAGCAGTACTTC. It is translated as CASSSGQGVTYEQYF.

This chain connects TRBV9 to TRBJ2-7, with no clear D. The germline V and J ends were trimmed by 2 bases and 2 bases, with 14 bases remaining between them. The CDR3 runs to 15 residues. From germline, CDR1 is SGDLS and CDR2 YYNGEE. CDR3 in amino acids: CASSVGNTKTYEQYF. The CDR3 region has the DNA TGTGCCAGCAGCGTTGGAAACACAAAAACCTACGAGCAGTACTTC.

CDR3: CASSLTGRELFF. CDR3 DNA: TGTGCCAGCAGCCTCACAGGGCGGGAGCTGTTTTTT. The chain couples TRBV7-9 to TRBJ2-2; weak D call: TRBD1 (6 bases). Trimming removed 5 bases at V and 9 bases at J, with 10 bases between. This CDR3 contains 12 residues. The germline V gene encodes CDR1 SEHNR and CDR2 FQNEAQ (reference sequence).

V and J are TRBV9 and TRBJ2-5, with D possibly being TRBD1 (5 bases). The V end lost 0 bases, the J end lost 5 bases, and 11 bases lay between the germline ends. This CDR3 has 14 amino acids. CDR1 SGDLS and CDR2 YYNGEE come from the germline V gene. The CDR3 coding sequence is TGTGCCAGCAGCGTAGAGGGGAATTGGGAGACCCAGTACTTC. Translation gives CASSVEGNWETQYF.

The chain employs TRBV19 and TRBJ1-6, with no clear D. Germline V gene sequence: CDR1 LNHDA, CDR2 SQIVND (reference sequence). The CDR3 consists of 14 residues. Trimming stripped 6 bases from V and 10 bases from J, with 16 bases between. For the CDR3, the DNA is TGTGCCAGTAGCCCGGGCCTTATTGGGTCACCCCTCCACTTT. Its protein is CASSPGLIGSPLHF.